The 2 T cell receptor beta chains in this list originate from one sample, sequenced in a study of response to subunit inactivated influenza vaccine (dated by TCRdb to 2016 to 2019). The receptor library was made with RT-PCR. The instrument given in TCRdb is Illumina HiSeq 2500. TCRdb applied fastp at Q25 and MiXCR to the public reads, then kept only in-frame beta chains. For every CDR3 protein sequence, its rows merge into one entry that carries the most common genes and DNA. The table for this sample lists about 300,000 distinct CDR3 sequences; 20% to 25% of them were counted only once. The ten largest clones capture roughly 10% of the sample. The sample consisted of PBMCs from blood, taken less than 22 months after vaccination. The receptors were sampled from a man aged 50 to 75 who received an inactivated influenza vaccine. Donor details come from another sample of the same person, matched by shared clones.

This clonotype was found a few times. This chain uses TRBV7-9 with TRBJ1-5; 9 bases agree with TRBD1. The V gene's germline CDR1 is SEHNR and CDR2 FQNEAQ (reference sequence). The CDR3 covers 14 residues. V was clipped by 4 bases and J by 6 bases; unmatched bases: 4. CDR3 coding DNA: TGTGCCAGCAGCTACTCGACAGGGGGTCAGCCCCAGCATTTT. The encoded protein is CASSYSTGGQPQHF. The variable domain in full, with the rest retrieved from reference TRBV7-9 and TRBJ1-5, is DTGVSQNPRHKITKRGQNVTFRCDPISEHNRLYWYRQTLGQGPEFLTYFQNEAQLEKSRLLSDRFSAERPKGSFSTLEIQRTEQGDSAMYLCASSYSTGGQPQHFGDGTRLSIL.

This clonotype showed up many times. V gene TRBV28 combines with J gene TRBJ1-5; D not certain. Germline lookup yields CDR1 MDHEN and CDR2 SYDVKM. CDR3 length: 16 residues. Trimming took off 5 bases at V and 0 bases at J, with 14 bases between the two ends. The DNA of the CDR3 is TGTGCCAGCAGTACGGGCGATATTTATAGCAATCAGCCCCAGCATTTT. Translated: CASSTGDIYSNQPQHF.